Many counts were recorded for the clone carrying this TCR beta chain. What it binds is unknown. This CDR3 region has 15 residues. Looked up from germline, CDR1 is SGHVS and CDR2 is FQNEAQ. V lost 5 bases, J lost 6 bases, and 20 bases lay in between. Clinicians made diagnoses from clinical symptoms, serum thyroxine, TRAb, thyroid ultrasound and orbital computed tomography. TCR beta CDR3 regions were amplified from RNA transcripts. Second-round multiplex PCR came after a first-round RT-PCR that employed HTBI primers. From the multiplex PCR reads, TCRdb called clonotypes with MiXCR, one entry per CDR3 protein. The table includes under 250,000 distinct CDR3 sequences, 25% to 30% detected once. This sample was taken from a study of Graves' ophthalmopathy and Graves' hyperthyroidism. Points from the study as a whole: Most thyroid clonotypes expanded beyond 0.001 frequency were also found in blood.

The chain recombines TRBV7-8 with TRBJ2-7; the D is unclear. Sequences were obtained from peripheral blood. This sequence originates from a man aged 50-59 years with Graves' ophthalmopathy. DNA for the CDR3: TGTGCCAGCAGCCCTTTGGGTCGCTCCCCTCTCGAGCAGTACTTC. Protein product: CASSPLGRSPLEQYF. Full variable domain (outside the CDR3, taken from reference TRBV7-8 and TRBJ2-7): GAGVSQSPRYKVAKRGQDVALRCDPISGHVSLFWYQQALGQGPEFLTYFQNEAQLDKSGLPSDRFFAERPEGSVSTLKIQRTQQEDSAVYLCASSPLGRSPLEQYFGPGTRLTVT.